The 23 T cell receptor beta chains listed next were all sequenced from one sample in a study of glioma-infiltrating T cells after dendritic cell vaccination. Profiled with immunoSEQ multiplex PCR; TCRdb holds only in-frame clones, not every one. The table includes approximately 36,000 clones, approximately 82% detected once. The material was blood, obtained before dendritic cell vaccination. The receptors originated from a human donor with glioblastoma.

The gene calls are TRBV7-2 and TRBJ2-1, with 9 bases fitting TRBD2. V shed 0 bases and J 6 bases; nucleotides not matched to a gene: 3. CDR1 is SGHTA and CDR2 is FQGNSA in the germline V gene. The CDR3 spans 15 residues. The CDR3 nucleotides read TGTGCCAGCAGCTTAGCTAGCGGGGGAATCAATGAGCAGTTCTTC. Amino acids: CASSLASGGINEQFF.

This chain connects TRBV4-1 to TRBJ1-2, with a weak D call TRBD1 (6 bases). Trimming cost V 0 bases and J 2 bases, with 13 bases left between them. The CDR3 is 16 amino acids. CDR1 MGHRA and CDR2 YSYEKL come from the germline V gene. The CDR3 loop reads CASSQDGRGGNYGYTF. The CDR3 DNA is TGCGCCAGCAGCCAAGATGGGAGGGGGGGGAACTATGGCTACACCTTC.

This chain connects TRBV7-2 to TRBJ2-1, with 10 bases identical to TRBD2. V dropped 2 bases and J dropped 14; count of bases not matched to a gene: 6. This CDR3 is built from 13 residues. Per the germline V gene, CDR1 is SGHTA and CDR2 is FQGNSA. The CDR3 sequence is CASSLPPAGGEFF. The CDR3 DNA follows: TGTGCCAGCAGCTTACCCCCAGCGGGGGGGGAGTTCTTC.

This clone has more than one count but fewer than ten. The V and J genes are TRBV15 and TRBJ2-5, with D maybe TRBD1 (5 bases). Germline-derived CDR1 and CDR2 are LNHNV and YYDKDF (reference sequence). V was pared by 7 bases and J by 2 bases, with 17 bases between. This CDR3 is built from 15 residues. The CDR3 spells CATNERGNAQETQYF. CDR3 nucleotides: TGTGCCACCAACGAAAGGGGCAACGCTCAAGAGACCCAGTACTTC. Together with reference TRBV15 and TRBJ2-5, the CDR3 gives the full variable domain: DAMVIQNPRYQVTQFGKPVTLSCSQTLNHNVMYWYQQKSSQAPKLLFHYYDKDFNNEADTPDNFQSRRPNTSFCFLDIRSPGLGDTAMYLCATNERGNAQETQYFGPGTRLLVL.

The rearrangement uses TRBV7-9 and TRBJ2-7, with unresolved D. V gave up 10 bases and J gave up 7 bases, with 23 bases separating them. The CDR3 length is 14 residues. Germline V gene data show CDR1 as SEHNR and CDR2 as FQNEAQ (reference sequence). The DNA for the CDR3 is TGTGCCACCGCCTCCCAACGCAGTGTTTTTGAGCAGTACTTC. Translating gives CATASQRSVFEQYF.

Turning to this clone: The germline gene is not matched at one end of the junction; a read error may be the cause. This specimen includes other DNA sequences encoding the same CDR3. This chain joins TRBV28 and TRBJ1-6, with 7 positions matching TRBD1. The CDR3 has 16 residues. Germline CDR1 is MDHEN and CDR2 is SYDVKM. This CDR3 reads CASSWGRGDSNSPLHF. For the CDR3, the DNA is TGTGCCAGCAGTTGGGGGCGGGGGGACAGTAATTCCCCCCTCCACTTT. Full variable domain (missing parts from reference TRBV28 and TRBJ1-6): DVKVTQSSRYLVKRTGEKVFLECVQDMDHENMFWYRQDPGLGLRLIYFSYDVKMKEKGDIPEGYSVSREKKERFSLILESASTNQTSMYLCASSWGRGDSNSPLHFGNGTRLTVT.

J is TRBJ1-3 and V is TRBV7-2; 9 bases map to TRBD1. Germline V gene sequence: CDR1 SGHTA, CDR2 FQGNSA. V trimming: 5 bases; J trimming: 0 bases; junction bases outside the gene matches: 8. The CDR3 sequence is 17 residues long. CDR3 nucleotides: TGTGCCAGCAGCCGCGCCCCGACAGGGGGCTCTGGAAACACCATATATTTT. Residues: CASSRAPTGGSGNTIYF.

CDR3 in amino acids: CASSGGTSVYEQYF. The DNA of the CDR3 is TGTGCCAGCAGTGGGGGGACTAGCGTCTACGAGCAGTACTTC. This chain joins TRBV27 and TRBJ2-7; 10 bases match TRBD2. Losses at the gene ends were 5 bases for V and 3 bases for J; bases not matched to a gene: 4. Germline-derived CDR1 and CDR2 are MNHEY and SMNVEV (reference sequence). This CDR3 has 14 residues.

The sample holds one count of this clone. CDR3 nucleotides: TGTGCCAGCAGCCCCAGCGGGGGATACAAAGGCTACACCTTC. It codes for CASSPSGGYKGYTF. V gene TRBV9 combines with J gene TRBJ1-2, with D possibly TRBD1 on 5 matching bases. The V gene lost 4 bases and the J gene lost 8 bases, with 18 bases spanning the gap. The CDR3 totals 14 residues. Looked up from germline, CDR1 is SGDLS and CDR2 is YYNGEE.

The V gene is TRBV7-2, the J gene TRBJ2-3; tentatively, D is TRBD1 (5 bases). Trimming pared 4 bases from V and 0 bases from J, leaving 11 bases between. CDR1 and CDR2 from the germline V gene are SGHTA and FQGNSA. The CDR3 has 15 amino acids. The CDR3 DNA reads TGTGCCAGCAGCTCACCGACAGTTAGCACAGATACGCAGTATTTT. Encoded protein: CASSSPTVSTDTQYF.

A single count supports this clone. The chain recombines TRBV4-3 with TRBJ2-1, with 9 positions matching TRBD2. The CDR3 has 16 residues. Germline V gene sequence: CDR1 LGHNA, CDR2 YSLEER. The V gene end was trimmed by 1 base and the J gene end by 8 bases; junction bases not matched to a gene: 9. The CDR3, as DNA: TGCGCCAGCAGCCAAGCTGCGCGGGGGGGCCGGGATGAGCAGTTCTTC. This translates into CASSQAARGGRDEQFF.

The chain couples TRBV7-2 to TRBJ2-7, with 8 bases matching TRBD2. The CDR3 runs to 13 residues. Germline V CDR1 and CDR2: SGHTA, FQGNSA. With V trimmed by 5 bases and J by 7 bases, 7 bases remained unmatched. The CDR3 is CASSPGGGLEQYF. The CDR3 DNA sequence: TGTGCCAGCAGCCCCGGCGGGGGGCTTGAGCAGTACTTC. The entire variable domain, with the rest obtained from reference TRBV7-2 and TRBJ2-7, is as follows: GAGVSQSPSNKVTEKGKDVELRCDPISGHTALYWYRQSLGQGLEFLIYFQGNSAPDKSGLPSDRFSAERTGGSVSTLTIQRTQQEDSAVYLCASSPGGGLEQYFGPGTRLTVT.

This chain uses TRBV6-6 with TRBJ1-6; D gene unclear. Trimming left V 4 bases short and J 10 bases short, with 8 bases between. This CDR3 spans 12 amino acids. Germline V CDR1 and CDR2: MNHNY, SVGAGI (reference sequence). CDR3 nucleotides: TGTGCCAGCAGTTCTGCGGGATCACCCCTCCACTTT. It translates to CASSSAGSPLHF.

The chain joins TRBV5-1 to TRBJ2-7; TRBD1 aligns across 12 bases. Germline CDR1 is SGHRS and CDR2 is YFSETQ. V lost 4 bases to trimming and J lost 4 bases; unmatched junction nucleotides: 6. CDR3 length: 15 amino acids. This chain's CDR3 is CASSAGQGAIYEQYF. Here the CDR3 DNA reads TGCGCCAGCAGCGCGGGACAGGGGGCTATATACGAGCAGTACTTC.

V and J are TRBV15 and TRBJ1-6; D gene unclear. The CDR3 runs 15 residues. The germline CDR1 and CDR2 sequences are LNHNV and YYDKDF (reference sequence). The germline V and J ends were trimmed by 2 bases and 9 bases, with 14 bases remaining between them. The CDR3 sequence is CATSRRRGDASPLHF. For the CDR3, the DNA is TGTGCCACCAGCAGACGCCGCGGGGATGCTTCACCCCTCCACTTT.

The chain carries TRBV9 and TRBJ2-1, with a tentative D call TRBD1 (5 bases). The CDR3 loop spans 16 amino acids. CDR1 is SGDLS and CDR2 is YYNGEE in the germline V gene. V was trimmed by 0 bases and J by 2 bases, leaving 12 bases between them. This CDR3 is CASSVGSRATYNEQFF. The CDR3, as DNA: TGTGCCAGCAGCGTAGGGTCCAGGGCAACCTACAATGAGCAGTTCTTC.

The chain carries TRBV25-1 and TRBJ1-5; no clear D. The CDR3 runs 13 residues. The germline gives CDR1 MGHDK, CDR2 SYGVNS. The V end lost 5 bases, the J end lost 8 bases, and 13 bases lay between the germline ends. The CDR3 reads CASSSIFGEPQHF. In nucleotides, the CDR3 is TGTGCCAGCAGTAGTATTTTCGGGGAGCCCCAGCATTTT.

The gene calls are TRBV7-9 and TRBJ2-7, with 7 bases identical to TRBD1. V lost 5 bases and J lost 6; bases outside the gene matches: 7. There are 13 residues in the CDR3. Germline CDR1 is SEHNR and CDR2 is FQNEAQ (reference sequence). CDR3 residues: CASSGLAGGEQYF. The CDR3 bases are TGTGCCAGCAGCGGTCTCGCAGGGGGCGAGCAGTACTTC.

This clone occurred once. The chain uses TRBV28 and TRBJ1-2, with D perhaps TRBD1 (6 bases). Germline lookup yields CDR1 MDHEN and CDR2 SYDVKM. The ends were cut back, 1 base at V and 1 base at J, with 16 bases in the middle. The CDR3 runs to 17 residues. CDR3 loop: CASSLSPRTDNNYGYTF. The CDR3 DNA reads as TGTGCCAGCAGTTTATCCCCCCGGACAGATAATAACTATGGCTACACCTTC.

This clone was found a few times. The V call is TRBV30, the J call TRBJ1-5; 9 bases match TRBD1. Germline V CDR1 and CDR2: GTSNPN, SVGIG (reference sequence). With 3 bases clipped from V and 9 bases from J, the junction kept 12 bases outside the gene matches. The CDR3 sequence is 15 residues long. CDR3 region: CAWRATGGPGRPQHF. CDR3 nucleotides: TGTGCCTGGAGGGCGACAGGGGGACCTGGACGGCCCCAGCATTTT.

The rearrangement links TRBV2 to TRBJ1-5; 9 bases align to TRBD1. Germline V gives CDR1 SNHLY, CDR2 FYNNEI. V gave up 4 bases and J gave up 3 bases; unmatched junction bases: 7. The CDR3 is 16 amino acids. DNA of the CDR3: TGTGCCAGCAGTGGTAGACAGGGGGGTCACAATCAGCCCCAGCATTTT. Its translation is CASSGRQGGHNQPQHF.

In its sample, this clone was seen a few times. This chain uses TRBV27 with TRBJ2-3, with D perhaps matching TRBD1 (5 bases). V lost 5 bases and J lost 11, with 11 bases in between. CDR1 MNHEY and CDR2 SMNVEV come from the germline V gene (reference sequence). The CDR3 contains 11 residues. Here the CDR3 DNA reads TGTGCCAGCAGTAGACAGCAAAGGCAGTATTTT. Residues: CASSRQQRQYF.

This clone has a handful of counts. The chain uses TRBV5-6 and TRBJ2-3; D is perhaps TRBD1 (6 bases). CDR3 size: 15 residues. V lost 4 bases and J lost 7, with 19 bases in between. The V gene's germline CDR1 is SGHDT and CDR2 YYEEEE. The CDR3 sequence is CASSTTGWKLNTQYF. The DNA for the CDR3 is TGTGCCAGCAGCACTACAGGGTGGAAGTTGAATACGCAGTATTTT. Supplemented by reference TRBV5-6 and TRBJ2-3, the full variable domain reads DAGVTQSPTHLIKTRGQQVTLRCSPKSGHDTVSWYQQALGQGPQFIFQYYEEEERQRGNFPDRFSGHQFPNYSSELNVNALLLGDSALYLCASSTTGWKLNTQYFGPGTRLTVL.